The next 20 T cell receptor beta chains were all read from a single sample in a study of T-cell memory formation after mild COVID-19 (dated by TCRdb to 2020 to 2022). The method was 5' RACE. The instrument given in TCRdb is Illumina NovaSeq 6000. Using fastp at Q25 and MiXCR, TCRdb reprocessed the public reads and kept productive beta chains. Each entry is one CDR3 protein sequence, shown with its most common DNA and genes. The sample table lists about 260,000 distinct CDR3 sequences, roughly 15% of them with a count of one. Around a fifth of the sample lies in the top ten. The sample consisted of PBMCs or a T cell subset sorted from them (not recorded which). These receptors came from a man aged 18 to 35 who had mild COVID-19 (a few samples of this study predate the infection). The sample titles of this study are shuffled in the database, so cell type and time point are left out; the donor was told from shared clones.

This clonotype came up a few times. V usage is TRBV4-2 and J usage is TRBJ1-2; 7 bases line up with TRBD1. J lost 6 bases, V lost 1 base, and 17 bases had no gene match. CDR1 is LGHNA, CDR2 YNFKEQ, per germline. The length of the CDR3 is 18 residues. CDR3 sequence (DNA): TGTGCCAGCAGCCAAGCCACTGACGCCATGACAGGGTGGGATGGCTACACCTTC. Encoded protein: CASSQATDAMTGWDGYTF.

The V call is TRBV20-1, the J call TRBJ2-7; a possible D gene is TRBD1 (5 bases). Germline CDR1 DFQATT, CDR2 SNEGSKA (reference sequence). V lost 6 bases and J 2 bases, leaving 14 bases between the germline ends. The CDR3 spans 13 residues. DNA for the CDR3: TGCAGTGCCGACCCAGGGAATGCCTACGAGCAGTACTTC. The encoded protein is CSADPGNAYEQYF.

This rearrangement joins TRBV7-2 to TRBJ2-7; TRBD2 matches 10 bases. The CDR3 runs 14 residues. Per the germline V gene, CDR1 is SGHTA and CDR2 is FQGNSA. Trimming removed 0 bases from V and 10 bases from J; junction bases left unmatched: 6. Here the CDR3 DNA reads TGTGCCAGCAGCTTAGCTCCGCTAGCGGGGGACCAGTACGTC. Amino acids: CASSLAPLAGDQYV.

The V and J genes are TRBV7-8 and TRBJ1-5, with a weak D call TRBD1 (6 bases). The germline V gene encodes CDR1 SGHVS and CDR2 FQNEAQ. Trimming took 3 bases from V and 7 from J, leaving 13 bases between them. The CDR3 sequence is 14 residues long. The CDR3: CASSFGGRAQPQHF. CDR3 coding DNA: TGTGCCAGCAGCTTTGGGGGGCGAGCCCAGCCCCAGCATTTT.

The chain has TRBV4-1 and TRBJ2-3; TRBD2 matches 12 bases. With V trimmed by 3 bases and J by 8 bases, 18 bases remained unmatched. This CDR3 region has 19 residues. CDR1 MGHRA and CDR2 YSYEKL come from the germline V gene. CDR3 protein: CASSHSLPGLAGPPATQYF. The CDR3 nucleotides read TGCGCCAGCAGCCACAGCCTCCCGGGACTAGCGGGTCCACCGGCTACGCAGTATTTT.

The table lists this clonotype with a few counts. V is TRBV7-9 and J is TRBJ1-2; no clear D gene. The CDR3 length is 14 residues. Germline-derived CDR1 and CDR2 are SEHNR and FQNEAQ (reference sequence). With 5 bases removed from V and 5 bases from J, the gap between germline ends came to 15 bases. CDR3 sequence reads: CASSPSPRRYGYTF. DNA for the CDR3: TGTGCCAGCAGCCCGAGCCCCCGGAGATATGGCTACACCTTC.

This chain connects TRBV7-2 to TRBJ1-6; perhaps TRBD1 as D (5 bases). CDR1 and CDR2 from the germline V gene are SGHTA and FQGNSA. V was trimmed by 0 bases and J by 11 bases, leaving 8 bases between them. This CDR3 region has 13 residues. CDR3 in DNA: TGTGCCAGCAGCTTAGCCGGGACCACACCCCTCCACTTT. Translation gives CASSLAGTTPLHF.

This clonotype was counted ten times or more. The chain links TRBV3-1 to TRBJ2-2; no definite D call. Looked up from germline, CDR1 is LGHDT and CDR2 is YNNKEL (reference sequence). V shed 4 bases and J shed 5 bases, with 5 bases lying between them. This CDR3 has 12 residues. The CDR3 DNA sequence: TGTGCCAGCAGCCCACAGACCGGGGAGCTGTTTTTT. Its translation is CASSPQTGELFF. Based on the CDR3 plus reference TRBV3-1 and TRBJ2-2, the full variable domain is DTAVSQTPKYLVTQMGNDKSIKCEQNLGHDTMYWYKQDSKKFLKIMFSYNNKELIINETVPNRFSPKSPDKAHLNLHINSLELGDSAVYFCASSPQTGELFFGEGSRLTVL.

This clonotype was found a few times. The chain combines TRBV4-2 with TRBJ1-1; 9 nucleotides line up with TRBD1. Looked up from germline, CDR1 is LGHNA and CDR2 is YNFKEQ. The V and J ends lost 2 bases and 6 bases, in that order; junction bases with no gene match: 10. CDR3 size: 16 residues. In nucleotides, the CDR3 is TGTGCCAGCAGCCAAACAATAGGGACAGGGTTCGCTGAAGCTTTCTTT. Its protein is CASSQTIGTGFAEAFF.

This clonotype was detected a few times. The CDR3 is CASSPPGQGLVTIYF. CDR3 nucleotides: TGCGCCAGCAGCCCCCCTGGACAGGGGTTGGTCACCATATATTTT. V is TRBV4-1 and J is TRBJ1-3; 9 positions match TRBD1. J lost 9 bases, V lost 4 bases, and 10 bases had no gene match. The CDR3 consists of 15 residues. Germline loops: CDR1 MGHRA, CDR2 YSYEKL.

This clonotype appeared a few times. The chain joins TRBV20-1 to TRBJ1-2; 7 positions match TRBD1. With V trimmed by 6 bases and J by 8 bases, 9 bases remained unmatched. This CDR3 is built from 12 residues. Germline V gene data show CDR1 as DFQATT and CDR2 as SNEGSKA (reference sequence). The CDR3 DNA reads TGCAGTGCCAATGACAGGGCATGGGGCTACACCTTC. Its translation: CSANDRAWGYTF.

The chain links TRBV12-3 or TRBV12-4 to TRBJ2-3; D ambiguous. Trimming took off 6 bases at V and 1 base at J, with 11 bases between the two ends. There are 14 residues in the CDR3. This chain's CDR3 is CASRVSIGTDTQYF. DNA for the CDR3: TGTGCCAGCAGAGTTTCGATAGGCACAGATACGCAGTATTTT.

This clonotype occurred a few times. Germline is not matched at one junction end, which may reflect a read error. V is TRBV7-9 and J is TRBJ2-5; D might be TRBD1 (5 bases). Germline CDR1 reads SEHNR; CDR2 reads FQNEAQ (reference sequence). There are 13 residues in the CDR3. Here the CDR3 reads CSSSRQPQETQYF. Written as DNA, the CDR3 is TGTTCCAGCAGCCGACAGCCACAAGAGACCCAGTACTTC.

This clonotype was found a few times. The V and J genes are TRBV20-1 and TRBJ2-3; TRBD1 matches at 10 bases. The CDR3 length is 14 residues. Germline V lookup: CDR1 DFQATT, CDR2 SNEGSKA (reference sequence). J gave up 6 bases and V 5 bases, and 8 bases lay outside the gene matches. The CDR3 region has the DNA TGCAGTGCTGTTTCGGGACAGGGGCGGGATACGCAGTATTTT. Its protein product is CSAVSGQGRDTQYF.

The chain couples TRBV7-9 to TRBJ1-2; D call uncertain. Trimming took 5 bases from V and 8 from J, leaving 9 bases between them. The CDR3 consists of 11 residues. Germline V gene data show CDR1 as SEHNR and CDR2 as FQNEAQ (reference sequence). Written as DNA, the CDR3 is TGTGCCAGCAGCCCGATACGGGGCTACACCTTC. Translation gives CASSPIRGYTF.

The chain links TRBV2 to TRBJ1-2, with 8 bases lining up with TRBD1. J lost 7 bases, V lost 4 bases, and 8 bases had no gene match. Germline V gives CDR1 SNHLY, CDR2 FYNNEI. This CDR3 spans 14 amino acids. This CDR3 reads CASSARDRPSGYTF. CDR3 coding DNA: TGTGCCAGCAGTGCCCGGGACAGGCCGTCTGGCTACACCTTC.

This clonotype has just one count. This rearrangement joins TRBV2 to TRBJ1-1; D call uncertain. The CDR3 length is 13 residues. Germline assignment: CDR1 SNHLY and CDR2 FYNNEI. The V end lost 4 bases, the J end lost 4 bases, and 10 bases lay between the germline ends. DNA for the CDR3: TGTGCCAGCAGTGGATTTGAGGCCACTGAAGCTTTCTTT. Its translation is CASSGFEATEAFF.

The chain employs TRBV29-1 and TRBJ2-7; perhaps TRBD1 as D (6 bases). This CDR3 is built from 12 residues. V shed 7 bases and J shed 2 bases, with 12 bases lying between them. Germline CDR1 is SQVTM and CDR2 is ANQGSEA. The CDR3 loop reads CSAEGDTYEQYF. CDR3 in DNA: TGCAGCGCCGAAGGGGACACCTACGAGCAGTACTTC.

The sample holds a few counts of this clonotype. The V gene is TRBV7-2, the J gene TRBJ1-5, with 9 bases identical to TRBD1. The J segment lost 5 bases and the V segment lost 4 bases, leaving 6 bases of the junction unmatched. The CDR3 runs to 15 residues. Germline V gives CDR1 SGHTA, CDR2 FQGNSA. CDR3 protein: CASSSYRGLDQPQHF. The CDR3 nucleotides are TGTGCCAGCAGCTCCTACAGGGGGCTGGATCAGCCCCAGCATTTT.

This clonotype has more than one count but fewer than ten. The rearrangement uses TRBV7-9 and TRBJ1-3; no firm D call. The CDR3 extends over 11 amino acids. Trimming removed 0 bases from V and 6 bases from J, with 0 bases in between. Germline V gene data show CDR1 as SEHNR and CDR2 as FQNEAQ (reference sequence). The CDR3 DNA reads TGTGCCAGCAGCTTAGCAAACACCATATATTTT. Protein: CASSLANTIYF.